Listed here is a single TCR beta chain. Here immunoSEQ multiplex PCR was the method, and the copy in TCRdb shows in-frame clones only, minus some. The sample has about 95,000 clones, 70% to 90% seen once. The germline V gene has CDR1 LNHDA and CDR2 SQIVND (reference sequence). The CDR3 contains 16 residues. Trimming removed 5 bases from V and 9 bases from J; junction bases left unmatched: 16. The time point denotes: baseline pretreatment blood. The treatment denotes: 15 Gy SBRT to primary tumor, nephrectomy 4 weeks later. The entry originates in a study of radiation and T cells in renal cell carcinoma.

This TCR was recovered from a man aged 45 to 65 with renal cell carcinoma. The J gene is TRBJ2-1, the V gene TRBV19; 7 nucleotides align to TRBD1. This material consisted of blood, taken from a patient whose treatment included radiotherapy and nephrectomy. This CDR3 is CASSVNRDSSRGEQFF. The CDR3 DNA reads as TGTGCCAGTAGTGTTAACCGGGACAGCTCTCGAGGTGAGCAGTTCTTC.